The 28 T cell receptor beta chains reported below all come from one sample, sequenced in a study of post-analysis software for immune sequencing data. The TCR beta cDNA libraries contained unique molecular identifiers. Using its own MiXCR run on the PCR reads, TCRdb lists one record per CDR3 protein. In the table there are some 700,000 distinct CDR3 sequences, around 60% of which are singletons. These receptors lack a known antigen. General observations from the study: Higher frequency in patients than in controls was seen for about five TRBV segments, with TRBV5-6, TRBV5-1 and TRBV20-1 among them.

Sequencing was carried out using blood. The receptors were sampled from a girl aged 2 to 10 with multiple sclerosis.

The genes are TRBV3-1 and TRBJ2-1; TRBD1 or TRBD2 may be the D gene (5 bases each). The V gene's germline CDR1 is LGHDT and CDR2 YNNKEL (reference sequence). Trimming cost V 2 bases and J 10 bases, with 9 bases left between them. CDR3 length: 12 amino acids. CDR3 region: CASSQPGQEQFF. The CDR3 DNA is TGTGCCAGCAGCCAACCGGGGCAAGAGCAGTTCTTC.

The rearrangement uses TRBV7-2 and TRBJ2-3; 14 bases agree with TRBD2. V gave up 5 bases and J gave up 6 bases; unmatched junction bases: 10. CDR1 SGHTA and CDR2 FQGNSA come from the germline V gene. The CDR3 has 17 residues. CDR3 region: CASSEGTRLAGGDTQYF. CDR3 bases: TGTGCCAGCAGCGAAGGGACTAGACTAGCGGGGGGGGATACGCAGTATTTT.

The rearrangement links TRBV6-1 to TRBJ2-1, with 7 bases aligning to TRBD2. J was trimmed by 10 bases and V by 2 bases; bases with no gene match: 5. The CDR3 covers 13 residues. CDR1 and CDR2 (germline): MNHNS, SASEGT. In DNA form, the CDR3 reads TGTGCCAGCAGTGAACTCGGGGGGAGGGAGCAGTTCTTC. This codes for CASSELGGREQFF.

The chain couples TRBV19 to TRBJ1-5; a possible D gene is TRBD1 (6 bases). In germline, CDR1 is LNHDA, CDR2 SQIVND (reference sequence). V shed 5 bases and J shed 3 bases, with 14 bases lying between them. This CDR3 spans 15 amino acids. This CDR3 reads CASSFQDRLNQPQHF. The DNA for the CDR3 is TGTGCCAGTAGTTTTCAGGACAGACTCAATCAGCCCCAGCATTTT.

This clonotype occurred a few times. The V gene is TRBV7-8, the J gene TRBJ2-3, with 11 bases matching TRBD2. The V segment lost 1 base and the J segment 2 bases; nucleotides outside the gene matches: 11. The CDR3 has 19 amino acids. Germline CDR1 SGHVS, CDR2 FQNEAQ. Here the CDR3 reads CASSLGLAGGLLYTDTQYF. The CDR3 region has the DNA TGTGCCAGCAGCTTAGGTCTAGCGGGAGGCTTGCTTTACACAGATACGCAGTATTTT.

The chain is built from TRBV12-3 or TRBV12-4 and TRBJ1-2, with 7 bases aligning to TRBD1. Trimming cost V 3 bases and J 8 bases; bases outside gene matches: 3. The CDR3 is made up of 12 amino acids. CDR3 sequence reads: CASSFDRVGYTF. Here the CDR3 DNA reads TGTGCCAGCAGTTTCGACAGGGTGGGCTACACCTTC.

The rearrangement joins TRBV7-9 to TRBJ2-1; 13 nucleotides align to TRBD2. Germline V gene data show CDR1 as SEHNR and CDR2 as FQNEAQ (reference sequence). The CDR3 consists of 18 residues. With 1 base clipped from V and 7 bases from J, the junction kept 10 bases outside the gene matches. Here the CDR3 reads CASSLVKGLAGIANEQFF. CDR3 sequence (DNA): TGTGCCAGCAGCTTAGTAAAGGGACTAGCGGGAATTGCTAATGAGCAGTTCTTC.

The chain combines TRBV12-3 or TRBV12-4 with TRBJ2-5, with 7 bases fitting TRBD2. The V gene end was trimmed by 6 bases and the J gene end by 3 bases; junction bases not matched to a gene: 7. The CDR3 length is 14 residues. The DNA of the CDR3 is TGTGCCAGCAGCCGAGGACGGGAGGAAGAGACCCAGTACTTC. It is translated as CASSRGREEETQYF.

The CDR3 here is CASTEDRAGNYGYTF. CDR3 bases: TGTGCCAGCACAGAGGACAGGGCGGGGAACTATGGCTACACCTTC. The chain carries TRBV6-1 and TRBJ1-2; TRBD1 agrees at 8 bases. The V gene's germline CDR1 is MNHNS and CDR2 SASEGT. V shed 7 bases and J 2 bases; nucleotides not matched to a gene: 9. CDR3 length: 15 residues.

This clonotype was seen a single time. The V call is TRBV6-5, the J call TRBJ2-3, with 13 positions matching TRBD2. Germline CDR1 MNHEY, CDR2 SVGAGI. The CDR3 covers 17 residues. V lost 3 bases to trimming and J lost 1 base; unmatched junction nucleotides: 4. This chain's CDR3 is CASSYTSGGAGTDTQYF. The CDR3 bases are TGTGCCAGCAGTTATACTAGCGGGGGGGCAGGCACAGATACGCAGTATTTT.

This clonotype was seen ten or more times. This rearrangement joins TRBV10-3 to TRBJ2-7, with D unresolved. The CDR3 covers 12 residues. Trimming cost V 6 bases and J 0 bases, with 6 bases left between them. The germline CDR1 and CDR2 sequences are ENHRY and SYGVKD. CDR3 sequence (DNA): TGTGCCATCAGGGACGGCTCCTACGAGCAGTACTTC. This translates into CAIRDGSYEQYF.

The chain recombines TRBV29-1 with TRBJ2-5; TRBD2 is a possible D gene (5 bases). CDR3 length: 11 residues. Between the trimmed V and J ends, which lost 5 bases and 11 bases, there was a span of 15 bases. Germline V gives CDR1 SQVTM, CDR2 ANQGSEA. CDR3: CSVPRDAEQYF. Here the CDR3 DNA reads TGCAGCGTTCCTCGGGATGCTGAGCAGTACTTC.

This chain links TRBV10-3 with TRBJ2-6; no reliable D call. V shed 7 bases and J shed 0 bases, with 4 bases lying between them. The CDR3 sequence is 13 residues long. From germline, CDR1 is ENHRY and CDR2 SYGVKD. The CDR3 reads CAIMGSGANVLTF. The CDR3 coding sequence is TGTGCCATCATGGGCTCTGGGGCCAACGTCCTGACTTTC.

This clonotype was observed at least ten times. The chain couples TRBV11-2 to TRBJ2-3; D possibly corresponds to TRBD1 (6 bases). Trimming shortened V by 3 bases and J by 2 bases, and 9 bases separated the two germline ends. The CDR3 loop spans 14 amino acids. The V gene's germline CDR1 is SGHAT and CDR2 FQNNGV. For the CDR3, the DNA is TGTGCCAGCAGCTTGGGGGCCTACACAGATACGCAGTATTTT. Residues: CASSLGAYTDTQYF.

This clonotype has just a few counts. The chain joins TRBV5-1 to TRBJ2-3; no reliable D call. Trimming stripped 2 bases from V and 4 bases from J, with 8 bases between. Germline CDR1 is SGHRS and CDR2 is YFSETQ. The CDR3 totals 13 residues. Written as DNA, the CDR3 is TGCGCCAGCAGCTTCTCAAGGGCAGATACGCAGTATTTT. Translated, it gives CASSFSRADTQYF.

This clonotype turned up a few times. This chain uses TRBV12-3 or TRBV12-4 with TRBJ2-5; D uncertain. The CDR3 covers 13 residues. Between the trimmed V and J ends, which lost 2 bases and 4 bases, there was a span of 8 bases. CDR3 sequence reads: CASSLLDPETQYF. The CDR3 DNA sequence: TGTGCCAGCAGTTTACTTGACCCAGAGACCCAGTACTTC.

The chain joins TRBV5-1 to TRBJ2-7; the D is unclear. Trimming left V 4 bases short and J 1 base short, with 9 bases between. The V gene's germline CDR1 is SGHRS and CDR2 YFSETQ. This CDR3 has 13 residues. As DNA, the CDR3 is TGCGCCAGCAGCGGGCAGGTGTCCTACGAGCAGTACTTC. Its protein product is CASSGQVSYEQYF. The whole variable domain, remainder taken from reference TRBV5-1 and TRBJ2-7, is KAGVTQTPRYLIKTRGQQVTLSCSPISGHRSVSWYQQTPGQGLQFLFEYFSETQRNKGNFPGRFSGRQFSNSRSEMNVSTLELGDSALYLCASSGQVSYEQYFGPGTRLTVT.

The V call is TRBV5-1, the J call TRBJ2-1; the D is unclear. Germline CDR1 and CDR2: SGHRS and YFSETQ. Trimming pared 4 bases from V and 0 bases from J, leaving 11 bases between. The CDR3 is made up of 15 amino acids. The CDR3 sequence is CASSPPRPSYNEQFF. The CDR3 DNA reads as TGCGCCAGCAGCCCTCCGCGGCCCTCCTACAATGAGCAGTTCTTC.

This clonotype was detected a few times. The junction and the germline gene differ at one end; a read error may be behind it. The V and J genes are TRBV11-2 and TRBJ2-5; TRBD2 aligns across 11 bases. This CDR3 has 18 amino acids. Germline V gene sequence: CDR1 SGHAT, CDR2 FQNNGV. CDR3 residues: CVSSYQPLTSGVGETQYF. The CDR3 region has the DNA TGTGTCAGCAGCTATCAACCCCTGACTAGCGGGGTGGGAGAGACCCAGTACTTC.

V usage is TRBV7-9 and J usage is TRBJ2-5; the D gene is possibly TRBD1 (5 bases). The CDR3 loop spans 15 amino acids. Between the trimmed V and J ends, which lost 6 bases and 4 bases, there was a span of 18 bases. Germline V CDR1 and CDR2: SEHNR, FQNEAQ (reference sequence). The CDR3 sequence: CASSRRILGRETQYF. The CDR3 region has the DNA TGTGCCAGCAGTCGCAGGATTTTGGGGCGAGAGACCCAGTACTTC.

This chain uses TRBV27 with TRBJ2-5; 7 bases agree with TRBD1. CDR1 and CDR2 (germline): MNHEY, SMNVEV (reference sequence). The CDR3 is made up of 15 amino acids. J lost 4 bases, V lost 4 bases, and 9 bases had no gene match. The CDR3 spells CASSSRQGARETQYF. CDR3 DNA: TGTGCCAGCAGTTCTCGACAGGGAGCGCGAGAGACCCAGTACTTC.

The rearrangement uses TRBV29-1 and TRBJ1-1; D unresolved. This CDR3 is 13 amino acids long. V gave up 4 bases and J gave up 1 base, with 10 bases separating them. The germline CDR1 and CDR2 sequences are SQVTM and ANQGSEA. Here the CDR3 reads CSVGRIGNTEAFF. DNA for the CDR3: TGCAGCGTTGGGAGGATAGGGAACACTGAAGCTTTCTTT.

This clonotype has more than one count but fewer than ten. The genes are TRBV10-3 and TRBJ2-7; D perhaps matches TRBD1 (6 bases). The germline CDR1 and CDR2 sequences are ENHRY and SYGVKD. The germline V and J ends were trimmed by 2 bases and 7 bases, with 15 bases remaining between them. CDR3 length equals 14 residues. The CDR3 nucleotides are TGTGCCATCAGTGAGGGGACATACCTTTGGGAGCAGTACTTC. Its protein is CAISEGTYLWEQYF.

The genes are TRBV20-1 and TRBJ1-2; TRBD1 agrees at 7 bases. Germline V gene data show CDR1 as DFQATT and CDR2 as SNEGSKA (reference sequence). The CDR3 consists of 14 residues. The trim removed 6 bases at V and 8 bases at J, leaving 15 bases unmatched. The CDR3 nucleotides read TGCAGTGCCAGTCTGGGAACACAGGGGAAAGGCTACACCTTC. Amino acids: CSASLGTQGKGYTF.

The chain uses TRBV6-6 and TRBJ1-6, with a possible D match to TRBD1 (6 bases). Looked up from germline, CDR1 is MNHNY and CDR2 is SVGAGI (reference sequence). Between the trimmed V and J ends, which lost 0 bases and 8 bases, there was a span of 14 bases. This CDR3 is 16 amino acids long. CDR3 nucleotides: TGTGCCAGCAGTTACTCGAAGAGGACAGCCGATTCACCCCTCCACTTT. Translated, it gives CASSYSKRTADSPLHF.

Only a few counts were recorded for this clonotype. The V call is TRBV6-5, the J call TRBJ1-6; D might be TRBD1 (5 bases). The V end was cut by 6 bases, the J end by 10 bases, with 13 bases between. The CDR3 covers 13 residues. In germline, CDR1 is MNHEY, CDR2 SVGAGI. The CDR3 DNA follows: TGTGCCAGCAGCCCCGACAGTGAATCACCCCTCCACTTT. This gives the protein CASSPDSESPLHF.

The rearrangement uses TRBV5-5 and TRBJ1-5; D is unclear. The V and J ends lost 4 bases and 4 bases respectively, with 9 bases between them. CDR1 and CDR2 from the germline V gene are SGHKS and YYEKEE (reference sequence). This CDR3 contains 13 residues. CDR3 sequence reads: CASSDGPNQPQHF. The DNA of the CDR3 is TGTGCCAGCAGCGACGGGCCTAATCAGCCCCAGCATTTT.

The chain combines TRBV5-1 with TRBJ2-2, with D perhaps TRBD1 (6 bases). The CDR3 has 14 residues. Germline V CDR1 and CDR2: SGHRS, YFSETQ. Trimming removed 1 base from V and 7 bases from J, with 11 bases in between. The CDR3 here is CASSLQGQDGELFF. CDR3 DNA sequence: TGCGCCAGCAGCTTGCAGGGGCAAGACGGGGAGCTGTTTTTT.